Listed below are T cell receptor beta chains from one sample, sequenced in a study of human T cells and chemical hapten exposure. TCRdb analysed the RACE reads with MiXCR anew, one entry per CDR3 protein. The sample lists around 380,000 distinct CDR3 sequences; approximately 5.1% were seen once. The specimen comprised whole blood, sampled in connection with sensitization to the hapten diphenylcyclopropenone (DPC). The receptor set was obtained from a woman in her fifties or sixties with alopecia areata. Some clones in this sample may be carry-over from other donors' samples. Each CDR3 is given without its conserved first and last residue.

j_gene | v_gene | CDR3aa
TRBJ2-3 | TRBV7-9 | ASSSQLAVTDTQY
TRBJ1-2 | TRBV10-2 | ASSETVHYGYT
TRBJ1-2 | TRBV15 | ATSRTRAGSGYT
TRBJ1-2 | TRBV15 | ATSRGQANYGYT
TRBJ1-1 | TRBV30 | AWSSWGGEDTEAF
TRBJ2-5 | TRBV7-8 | ASSHSSQETQY
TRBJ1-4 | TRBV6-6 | ASSYSEGSNEKLF
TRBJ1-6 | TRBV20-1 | SAVDSLTESSYNSPLH
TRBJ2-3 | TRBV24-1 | ATSLDVDTQY
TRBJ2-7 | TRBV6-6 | ASSFDHYEQY
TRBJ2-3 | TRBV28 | ASSLAGTTDTQY
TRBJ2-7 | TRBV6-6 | ASSQPGATYEQY
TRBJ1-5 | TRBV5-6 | ASSTRDRGHQPQH
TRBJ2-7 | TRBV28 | ASSHGDRGYEQY
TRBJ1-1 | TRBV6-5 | ASSRDRGAGDTEAF
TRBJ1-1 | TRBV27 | ASSQVFNTEAF
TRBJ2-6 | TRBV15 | ATSRSLRGANVLT
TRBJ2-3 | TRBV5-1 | ASSSGLAGLADTQY
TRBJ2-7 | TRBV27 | ASWTTGTGSKEQY
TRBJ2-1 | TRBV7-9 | ASSPGLAGNYNEQF
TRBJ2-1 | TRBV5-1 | ASWTGYGEQF
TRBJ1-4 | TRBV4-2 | ASSQVSDLNEKLF
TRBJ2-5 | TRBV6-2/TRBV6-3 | ASSYVTVQETQY
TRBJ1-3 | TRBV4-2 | ASSQDRSSGNTIY
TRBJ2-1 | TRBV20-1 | TLSAKSSYNEQF
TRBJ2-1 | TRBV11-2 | ASSFLNEQF
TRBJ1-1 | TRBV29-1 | SVALSSGQTEAF
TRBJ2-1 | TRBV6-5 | ASSLAGGPGEQF
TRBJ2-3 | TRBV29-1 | SFGADSTDTQY
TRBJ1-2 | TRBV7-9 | ASSARTEANYGYT
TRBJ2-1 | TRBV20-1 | SAGREAGGPYNEQF
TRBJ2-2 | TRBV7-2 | ASSLGRGSGELF
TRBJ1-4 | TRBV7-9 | ASSYGQGAISNEKLF
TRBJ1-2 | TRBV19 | ASSIEGYGYT
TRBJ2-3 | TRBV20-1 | SLLAGGTDTQY
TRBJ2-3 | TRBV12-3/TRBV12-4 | ASSLEVLSSGDRTDTQY
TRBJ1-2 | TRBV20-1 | SASVTGVYGYT
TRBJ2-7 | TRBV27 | ASSPRAGRGEQY
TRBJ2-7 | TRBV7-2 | ASSLRRGAEGQY
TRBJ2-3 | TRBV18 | ASSLIGTSGISTDTQY
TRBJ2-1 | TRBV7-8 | ASSFPQTSGRGEQF
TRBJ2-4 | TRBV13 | ASSVGLAKNIQY
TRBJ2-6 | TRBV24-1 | ATSEGGLDSGANVLT
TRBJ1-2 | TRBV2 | ASSEAAVYGYT
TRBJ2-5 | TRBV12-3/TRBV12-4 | ASSLSGVETQY
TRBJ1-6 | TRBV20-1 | SAEGTGNSPLH
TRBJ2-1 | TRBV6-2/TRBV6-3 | ASSPRGLAGGHPYNEQF
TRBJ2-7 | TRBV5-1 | ASRQDSLSSYEQY
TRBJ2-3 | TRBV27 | ASLPSWVGGTDTQY
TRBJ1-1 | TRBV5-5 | ASSSSGDTEAF
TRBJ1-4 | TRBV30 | AWSVLNEKLF
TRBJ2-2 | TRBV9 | ASSIGLAGPLL
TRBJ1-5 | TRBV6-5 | ASGTGGSSQPQH
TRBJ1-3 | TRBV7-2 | ASSSKQGATGNTIY